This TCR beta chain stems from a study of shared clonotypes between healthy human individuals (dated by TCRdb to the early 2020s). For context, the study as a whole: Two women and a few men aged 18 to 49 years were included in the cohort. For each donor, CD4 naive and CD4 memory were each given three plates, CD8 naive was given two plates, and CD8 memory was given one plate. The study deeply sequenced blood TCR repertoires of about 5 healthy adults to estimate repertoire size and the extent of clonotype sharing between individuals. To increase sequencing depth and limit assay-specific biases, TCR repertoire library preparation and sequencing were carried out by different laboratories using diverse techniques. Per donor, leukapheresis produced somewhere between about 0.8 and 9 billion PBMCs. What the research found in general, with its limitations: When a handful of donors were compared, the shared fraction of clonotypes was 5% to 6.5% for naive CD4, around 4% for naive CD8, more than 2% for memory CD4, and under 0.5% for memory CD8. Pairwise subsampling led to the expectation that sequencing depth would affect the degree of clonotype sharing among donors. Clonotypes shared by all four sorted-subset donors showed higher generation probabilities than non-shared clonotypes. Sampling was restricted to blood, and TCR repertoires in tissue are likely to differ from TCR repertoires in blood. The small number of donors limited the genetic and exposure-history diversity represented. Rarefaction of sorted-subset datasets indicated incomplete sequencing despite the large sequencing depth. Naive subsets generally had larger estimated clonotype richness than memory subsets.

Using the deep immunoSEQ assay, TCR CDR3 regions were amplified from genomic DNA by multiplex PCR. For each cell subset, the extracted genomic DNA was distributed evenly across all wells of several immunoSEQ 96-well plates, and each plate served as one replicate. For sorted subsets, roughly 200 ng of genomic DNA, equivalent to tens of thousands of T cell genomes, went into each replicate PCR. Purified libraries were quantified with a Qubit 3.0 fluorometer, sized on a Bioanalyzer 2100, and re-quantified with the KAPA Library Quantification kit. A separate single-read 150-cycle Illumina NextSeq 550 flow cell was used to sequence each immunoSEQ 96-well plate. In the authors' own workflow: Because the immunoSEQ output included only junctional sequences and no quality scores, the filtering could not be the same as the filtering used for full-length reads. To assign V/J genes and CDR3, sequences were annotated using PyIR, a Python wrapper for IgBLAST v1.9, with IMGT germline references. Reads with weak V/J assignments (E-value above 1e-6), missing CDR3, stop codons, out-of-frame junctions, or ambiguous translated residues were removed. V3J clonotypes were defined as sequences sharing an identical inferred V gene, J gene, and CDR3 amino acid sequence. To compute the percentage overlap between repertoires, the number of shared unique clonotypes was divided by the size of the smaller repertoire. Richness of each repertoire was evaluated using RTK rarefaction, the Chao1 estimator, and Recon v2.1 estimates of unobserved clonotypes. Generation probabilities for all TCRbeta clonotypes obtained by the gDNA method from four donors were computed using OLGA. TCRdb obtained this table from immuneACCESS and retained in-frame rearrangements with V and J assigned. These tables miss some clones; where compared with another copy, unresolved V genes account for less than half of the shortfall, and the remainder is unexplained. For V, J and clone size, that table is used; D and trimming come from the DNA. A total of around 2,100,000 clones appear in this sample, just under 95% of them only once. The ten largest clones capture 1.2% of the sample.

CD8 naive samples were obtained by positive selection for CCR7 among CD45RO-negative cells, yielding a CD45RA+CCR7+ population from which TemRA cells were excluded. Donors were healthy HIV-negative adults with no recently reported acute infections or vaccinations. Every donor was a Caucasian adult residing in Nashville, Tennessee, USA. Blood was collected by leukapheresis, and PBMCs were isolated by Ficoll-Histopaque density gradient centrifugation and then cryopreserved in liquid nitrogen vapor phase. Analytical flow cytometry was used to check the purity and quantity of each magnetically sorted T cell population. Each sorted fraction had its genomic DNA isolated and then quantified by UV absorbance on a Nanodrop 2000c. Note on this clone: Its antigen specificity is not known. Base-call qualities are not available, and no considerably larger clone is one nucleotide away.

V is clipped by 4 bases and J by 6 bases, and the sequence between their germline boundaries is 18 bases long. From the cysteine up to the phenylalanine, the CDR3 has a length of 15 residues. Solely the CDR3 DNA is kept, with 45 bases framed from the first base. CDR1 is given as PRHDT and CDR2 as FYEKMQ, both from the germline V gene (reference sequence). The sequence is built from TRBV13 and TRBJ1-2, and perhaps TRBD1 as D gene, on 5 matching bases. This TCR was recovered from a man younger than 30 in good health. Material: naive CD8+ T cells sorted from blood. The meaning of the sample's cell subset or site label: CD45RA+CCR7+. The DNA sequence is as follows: TGTGCCAGCAGCTACGGTCAGGGCCTTTCCGATGGCTACACCTTC. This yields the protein CASSYGQGLSDGYTF.